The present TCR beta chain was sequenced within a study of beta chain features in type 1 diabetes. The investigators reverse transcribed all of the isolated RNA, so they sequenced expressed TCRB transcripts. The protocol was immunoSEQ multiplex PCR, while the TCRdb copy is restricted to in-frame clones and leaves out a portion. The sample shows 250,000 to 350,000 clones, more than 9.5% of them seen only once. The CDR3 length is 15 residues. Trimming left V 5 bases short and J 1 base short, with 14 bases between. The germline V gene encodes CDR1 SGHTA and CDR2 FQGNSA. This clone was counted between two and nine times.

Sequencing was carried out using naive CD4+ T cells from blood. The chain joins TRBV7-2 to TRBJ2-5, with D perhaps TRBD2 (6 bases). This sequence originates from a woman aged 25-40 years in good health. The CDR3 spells CASSTKGRGQETQYF. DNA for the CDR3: TGTGCCAGCAGCACAAAGGGGCGGGGCCAAGAGACCCAGTACTTC.